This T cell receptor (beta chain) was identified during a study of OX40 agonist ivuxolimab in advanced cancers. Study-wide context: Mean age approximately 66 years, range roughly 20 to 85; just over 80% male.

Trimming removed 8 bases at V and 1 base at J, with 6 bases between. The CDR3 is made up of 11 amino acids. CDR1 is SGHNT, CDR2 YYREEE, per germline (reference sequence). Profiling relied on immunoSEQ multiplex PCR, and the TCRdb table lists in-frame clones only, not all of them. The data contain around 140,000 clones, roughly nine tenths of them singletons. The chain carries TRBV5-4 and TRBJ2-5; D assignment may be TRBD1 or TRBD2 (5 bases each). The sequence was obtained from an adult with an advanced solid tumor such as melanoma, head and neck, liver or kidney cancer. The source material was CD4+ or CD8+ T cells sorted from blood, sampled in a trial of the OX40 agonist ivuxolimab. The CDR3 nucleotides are TGTGCCAGTGGGACCCAAGAGACCCAGTACTTC. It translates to CASGTQETQYF.